The rows below give T cell receptor beta chains drawn from one sample of a study of CD8 T cells in ankylosing spondylitis. TCRdb itself ran the 5' RACE reads through MiXCR, one entry per CDR3 protein. The sample gives 200,000 to 250,000 distinct CDR3 sequences, around 18% of which show up once; roughly 46% is in the top ten. Sequenced input: blood, either unsorted or a sorted T cell fraction (not recorded which). These receptors were collected from a male donor with ankylosing spondylitis. CDR3s leave out the opening cysteine and the closing phenylalanine or tryptophan. Clone size is given for some rows only: seen once, a few or many times, or a class if the clone is expanded.

j_call: TRBJ2-5
v_call: TRBV9
clone_size: -
cdr3_aa: ASSVGGGGETQY

j_call: TRBJ1-4
v_call: TRBV27
clone_size: few
cdr3_aa: ASSSTLAGYNEKLF

j_call: TRBJ1-1
v_call: TRBV6-2/TRBV6-3
clone_size: few
cdr3_aa: ASSWAGMNTEAF

j_call: TRBJ1-4
v_call: TRBV19
clone_size: -
cdr3_aa: ASRGVEYEKLF

j_call: TRBJ2-7
v_call: TRBV7-2
clone_size: few
cdr3_aa: ASSLGGQYEQY

j_call: TRBJ1-5
v_call: TRBV27
clone_size: -
cdr3_aa: ASSASGTGKNQPQH

j_call: TRBJ2-7
v_call: TRBV27
clone_size: -
cdr3_aa: ATADRVDEQY

j_call: TRBJ2-7
v_call: TRBV6-1
clone_size: -
cdr3_aa: ASSTGTPSAQY

j_call: TRBJ1-6
v_call: TRBV7-9
clone_size: few
cdr3_aa: ASSLGTGGESPLH

j_call: TRBJ2-3
v_call: TRBV4-1
clone_size: -
cdr3_aa: ASSQVGVADTQY

j_call: TRBJ2-5
v_call: TRBV12-3/TRBV12-4
clone_size: -
cdr3_aa: ASSLGSGGTQY

j_call: TRBJ1-1
v_call: TRBV12-3/TRBV12-4
clone_size: many
cdr3_aa: ASSFTENTEAF

j_call: TRBJ2-7
v_call: TRBV7-9
clone_size: few
cdr3_aa: ASSSSRLARGYEQY

j_call: TRBJ1-3
v_call: TRBV27
clone_size: few
cdr3_aa: ASSAGTTGVNTIY

j_call: TRBJ2-2
v_call: TRBV2
clone_size: few
cdr3_aa: ASSEGGLGTSSGELF

j_call: TRBJ1-1
v_call: TRBV6-5
clone_size: -
cdr3_aa: ASSYSPGYSTEAF